The 4 T cell receptor beta chains below were found in one sample sequenced in a study of shared clonotypes between healthy human individuals (dated by TCRdb to the early 2020s). Library preparation employed the immunoSEQ multiplex PCR assay. This is the immuneACCESS table as TCRdb keeps it, with only in-frame sequences that have V and J called. A part of the clones is gone; compared with another copy, unresolved V genes explain less than half, and the rest is unexplained. This sample holds more than 850,000 clones; 78% were observed only once. The top ten constitute approximately 0.5% of the sample. Sequencing was done on a sample of memory CD4+ T cells from PBMCs. The sample's cell subset or site, from its label and the paper: CD45RA-negative fraction. The origin of the receptors is a man younger than 35 in good health. Some clones in this sample may be carry-over from other donors' samples.

Turning to this clone: One base away lies a much larger clone, so this may be a sequencing read error. Other DNA sequences of this sample code for an identical CDR3. The chain recombines TRBV11-3 with TRBJ2-5; D remains unclear. Germline CDR1 and CDR2: SGHNT and YENEEA. V lost 0 bases, J lost 4 bases, and 3 bases lay in between. This CDR3 has 12 residues. This CDR3 is CASSLDRETQYF. The CDR3 DNA reads TGTGCCAGCAGCTTAGATCGAGAGACCCAGTACTTC.

The sample holds one count of this clone. The CDR3 bases are TGCGCCAGCAGCTTGATTCCTAGGAGCTCCTACAATGAGCAGTTCTTC. Its protein is CASSLIPRSSYNEQFF. The rearrangement joins TRBV5-1 to TRBJ2-1; D gene unclear. From germline, CDR1 is SGHRS and CDR2 YFSETQ. The V end lost 1 base, the J end lost 0 bases, and 11 bases lay between the germline ends. The CDR3 extends over 16 amino acids.

The chain recombines TRBV10-3 with TRBJ2-7; 9 nucleotides align to TRBD1. The CDR3 sequence is 14 residues long. The germline V gene encodes CDR1 ENHRY and CDR2 SYGVKD. V shed 6 bases and J 1 base; nucleotides not matched to a gene: 4. The CDR3 loop is CAIRGTGSSYEQYF. The DNA of the CDR3 is TGTGCCATCAGGGGGACAGGGAGTTCCTACGAGCAGTACTTC.

With regard to this clone: Other nucleotide sequences from this sample produce the same CDR3. The rearrangement joins TRBV9 to TRBJ2-7; maybe TRBD1 (7 bases). This CDR3 spans 15 amino acids. The germline V gene encodes CDR1 SGDLS and CDR2 YYNGEE. Trimming removed 0 bases at V and 1 base at J, with 11 bases between. CDR3 loop: CASSVGPGGSYEQYF. DNA of the CDR3: TGTGCCAGCAGCGTAGGGCCAGGGGGGTCCTACGAGCAGTACTTC.